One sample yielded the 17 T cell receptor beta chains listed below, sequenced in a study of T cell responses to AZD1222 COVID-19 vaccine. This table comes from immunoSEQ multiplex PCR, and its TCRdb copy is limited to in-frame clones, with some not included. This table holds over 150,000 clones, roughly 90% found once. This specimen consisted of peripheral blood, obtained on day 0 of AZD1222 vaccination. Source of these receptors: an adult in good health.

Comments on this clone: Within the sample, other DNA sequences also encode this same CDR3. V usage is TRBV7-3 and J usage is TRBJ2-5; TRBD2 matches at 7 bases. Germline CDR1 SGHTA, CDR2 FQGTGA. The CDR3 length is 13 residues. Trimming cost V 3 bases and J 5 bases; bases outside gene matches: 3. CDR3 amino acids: CASSLREGETQYF. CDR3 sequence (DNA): TGTGCCAGCAGCTTGAGGGAGGGGGAGACCCAGTACTTC.

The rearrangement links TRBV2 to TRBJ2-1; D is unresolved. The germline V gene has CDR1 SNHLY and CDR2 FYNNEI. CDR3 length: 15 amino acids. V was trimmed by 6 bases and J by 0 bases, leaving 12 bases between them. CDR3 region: CASRVTQSSYNEQFF. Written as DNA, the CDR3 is TGTGCCAGCAGGGTAACTCAGAGCTCCTACAATGAGCAGTTCTTC.

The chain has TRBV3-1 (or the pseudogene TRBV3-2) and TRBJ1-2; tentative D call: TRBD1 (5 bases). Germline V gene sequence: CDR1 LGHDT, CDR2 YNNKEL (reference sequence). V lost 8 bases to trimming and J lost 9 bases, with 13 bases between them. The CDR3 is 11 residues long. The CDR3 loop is CASYRQGRYTF. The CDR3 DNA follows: TGTGCCAGCTATCGGCAGGGCCGCTACACCTTC.

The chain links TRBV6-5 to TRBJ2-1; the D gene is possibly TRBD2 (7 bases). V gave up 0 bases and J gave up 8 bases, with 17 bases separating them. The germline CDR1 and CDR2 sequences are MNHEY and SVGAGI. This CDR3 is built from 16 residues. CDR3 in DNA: TGTGCCAGCAGTTACTCGGCGGGAGCCGGGGGCGATGAGCAGTTCTTC. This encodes CASSYSAGAGGDEQFF.

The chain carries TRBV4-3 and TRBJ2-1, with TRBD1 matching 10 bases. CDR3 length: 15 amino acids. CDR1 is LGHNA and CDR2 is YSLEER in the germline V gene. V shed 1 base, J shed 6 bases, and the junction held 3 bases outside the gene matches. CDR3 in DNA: TGCGCCAGCAGCCAAGCCGGACAGGGGGGCAATGAGCAGTTCTTC. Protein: CASSQAGQGGNEQFF.

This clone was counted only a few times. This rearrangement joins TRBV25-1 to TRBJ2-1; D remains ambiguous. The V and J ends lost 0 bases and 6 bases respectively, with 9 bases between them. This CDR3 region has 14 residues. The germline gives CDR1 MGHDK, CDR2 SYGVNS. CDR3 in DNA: TGTGCCAGCAGTGAATATAGAACTATCAATGAGCAGTTCTTC. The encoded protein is CASSEYRTINEQFF.

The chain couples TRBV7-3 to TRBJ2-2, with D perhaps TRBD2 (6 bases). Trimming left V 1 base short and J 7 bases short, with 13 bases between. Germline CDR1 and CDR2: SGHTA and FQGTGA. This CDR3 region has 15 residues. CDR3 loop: CASSLKLGGGGELFF. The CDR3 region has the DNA TGTGCCAGCAGCTTAAAGCTGGGAGGCGGCGGGGAGCTGTTTTTT.

The CDR3 here is CSVGGENYGYTF. CDR3 nucleotides: TGCAGCGTGGGGGGGGAGAACTATGGCTACACCTTC. The rearrangement uses TRBV29-1 and TRBJ1-2, with a tentative D call TRBD1 (5 bases). CDR3 length: 12 residues. Trimming took off 6 bases at V and 2 bases at J, with 10 bases between the two ends. Germline V CDR1 and CDR2: SQVTM, ANQGSEA.

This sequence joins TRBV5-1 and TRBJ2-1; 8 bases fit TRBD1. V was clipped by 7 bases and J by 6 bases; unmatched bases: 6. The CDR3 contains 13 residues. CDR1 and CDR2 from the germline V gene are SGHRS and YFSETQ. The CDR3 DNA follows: TGCGCCAGCGCTACAGGGGGAGTCAATGAGCAGTTCTTC. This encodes CASATGGVNEQFF.

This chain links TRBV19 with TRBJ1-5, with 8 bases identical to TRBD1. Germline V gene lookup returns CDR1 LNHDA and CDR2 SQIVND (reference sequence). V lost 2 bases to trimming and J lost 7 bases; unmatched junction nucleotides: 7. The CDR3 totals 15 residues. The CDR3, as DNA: TGTGCCAGTAGTATAAGCCAGGGGGCTCGACAGCCCCAGCATTTT. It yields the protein CASSISQGARQPQHF.

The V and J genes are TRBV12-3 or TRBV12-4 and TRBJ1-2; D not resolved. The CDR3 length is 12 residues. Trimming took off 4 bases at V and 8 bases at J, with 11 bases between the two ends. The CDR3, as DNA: TGTGCCAGCAGTTGGTGGGGATGGGGCTACACCTTC. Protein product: CASSWWGWGYTF.

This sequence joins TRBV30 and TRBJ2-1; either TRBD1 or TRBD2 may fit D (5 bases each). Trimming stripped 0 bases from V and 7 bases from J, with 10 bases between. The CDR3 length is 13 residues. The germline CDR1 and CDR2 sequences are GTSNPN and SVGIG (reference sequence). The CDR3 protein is CAWSVRGVNEQFF. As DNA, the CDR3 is TGTGCCTGGAGTGTACGAGGGGTTAATGAGCAGTTCTTC.

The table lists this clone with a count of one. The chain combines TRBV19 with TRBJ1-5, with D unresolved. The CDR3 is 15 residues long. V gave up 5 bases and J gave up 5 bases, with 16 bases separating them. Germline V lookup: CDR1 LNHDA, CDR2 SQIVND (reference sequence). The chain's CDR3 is CASSPKGLLDQPQHF. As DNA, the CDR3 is TGTGCCAGTAGTCCTAAAGGTTTACTAGATCAGCCCCAGCATTTT.

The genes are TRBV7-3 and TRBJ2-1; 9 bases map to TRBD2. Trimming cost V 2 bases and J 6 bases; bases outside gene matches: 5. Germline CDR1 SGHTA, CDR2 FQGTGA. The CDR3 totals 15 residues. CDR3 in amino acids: CASSLAGGRTNEQFF. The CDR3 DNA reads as TGTGCCAGCAGCTTAGCGGGAGGGCGAACCAATGAGCAGTTCTTC.

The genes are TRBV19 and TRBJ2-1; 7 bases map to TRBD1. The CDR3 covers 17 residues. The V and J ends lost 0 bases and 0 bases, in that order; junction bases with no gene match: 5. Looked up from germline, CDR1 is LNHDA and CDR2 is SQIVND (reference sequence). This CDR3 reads CASSIDEGASSYNEQFF. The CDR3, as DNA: TGTGCCAGTAGTATAGATGAGGGGGCGAGCTCCTACAATGAGCAGTTCTTC. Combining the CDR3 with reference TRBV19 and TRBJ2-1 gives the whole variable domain DGGITQSPKYLFRKEGQNVTLSCEQNLNHDAMYWYRQDPGQGLRLIYYSQIVNDFQKGDIAEGYSVSREKKESFPLTVTSAQKNPTAFYLCASSIDEGASSYNEQFFGPGTRLTVL.

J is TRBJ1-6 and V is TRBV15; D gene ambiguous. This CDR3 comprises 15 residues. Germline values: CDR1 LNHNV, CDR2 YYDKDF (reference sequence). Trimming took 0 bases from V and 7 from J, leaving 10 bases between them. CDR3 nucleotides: TGTGCCACCAGCAGAGACTCGGCCTTCAATTCACCCCTCCACTTT. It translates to CATSRDSAFNSPLHF.

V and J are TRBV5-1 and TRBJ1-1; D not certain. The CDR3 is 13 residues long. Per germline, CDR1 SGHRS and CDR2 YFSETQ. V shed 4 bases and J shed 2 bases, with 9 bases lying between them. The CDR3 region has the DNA TGCGCCAGCAGCCCCCCGCTAAACACTGAAGCTTTCTTT. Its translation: CASSPPLNTEAFF. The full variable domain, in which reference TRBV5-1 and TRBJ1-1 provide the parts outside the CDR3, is KAGVTQTPRYLIKTRGQQVTLSCSPISGHRSVSWYQQTPGQGLQFLFEYFSETQRNKGNFPGRFSGRQFSNSRSEMNVSTLELGDSALYLCASSPPLNTEAFFGQGTRLTVV.